This record looks at one T cell receptor (beta chain) sequence and its context. The antigen is not known. TCRdb reanalysed the RT-PCR reads using MiXCR and keeps one entry per CDR3 protein. This sample has approximately 730,000 distinct CDR3 sequences, with about 15% found just once. The sample is drawn from a study of response to subunit inactivated influenza vaccine. Findings and limits, study-wide: The authors suggested that few new T cells are recruited per seasonal influenza vaccination.

This CDR3 comprises 14 residues. The V gene's germline CDR1 is ENHRY and CDR2 SYGVKD. The germline V and J ends were trimmed by 3 bases and 3 bases, with 12 bases remaining between them. Specimen: PBMCs from blood, collected 14 to 15 days before vaccination. The V and J genes are TRBV10-3 and TRBJ2-7; possible D gene TRBD2, 6 bases. This sequence originates from a man aged 50 to 60 who received an inactivated influenza vaccine. The CDR3 DNA sequence: TGTGCCATCAGTGATGGCGGGGTGATCTACGAGCAGTACTTC. Its protein is CAISDGGVIYEQYF.